This TCR beta chain stems from a study of regulatory T cells in long-lasting Graves disease. General study points: Accuracy was perhaps lowered by the small sample size.

Construction of TCR beta libraries relied on iRepertoire HTBI primers and on Arm-PCR targeting CDR3 regions. Using its own MiXCR run on the multiplex PCR reads, TCRdb lists one record per CDR3 protein. The sample records about 420,000 distinct CDR3 sequences, 23% being singletons. CDR1 is MNHNS, CDR2 SASEGT, per germline. With V trimmed by 6 bases and J by 0 bases, 10 bases remained unmatched. The CDR3 sequence is 17 residues long. With regard to this clonotype: Its antigen is as yet unknown.

The time point was: persistent/refractory GD, antithyroid drugs over 5 years with positive TRAb. RNA isolated from PBMCs was used to make the TCR library. Graves' disease diagnosis used American Thyroid Association guidelines. V gene TRBV6-1 combines with J gene TRBJ1-5; 8 bases map to TRBD1. This clonotype originated in a female donor with Graves disease. The material sequenced was peripheral blood mononuclear cells (PBMCs), taken when the disease was refractory, from a patient treated with antithyroid drugs. CDR3 amino acids: CASSRRTGRISNQPQHF. CDR3 DNA: TGTGCCAGCAGCCGGAGGACAGGGAGGATTAGCAATCAGCCCCAGCATTTT.